Shown below are 28 T cell receptor beta chains from a single sample sequenced in a study of beta chain features in type 1 diabetes. General observations from the study: Moderately but significantly shorter TCRB CDR3s were found in Type 1 diabetes patients in all four CD4+ subsets.

What was sequenced were expressed TCRB transcripts, since all of the isolated RNA had been reverse transcribed. The protocol was immunoSEQ multiplex PCR, while the TCRdb copy is restricted to in-frame clones and leaves out a portion. The table records roughly 340,000 clones, over 10% of them present only once. No antigen has been assigned to these receptors. Input material: naive CD4+ T cells from blood. The receptors stem from a woman under 30 with type 1 diabetes.

This clone was seen only a few times. The chain carries TRBV30 and TRBJ1-5, with D possibly being TRBD1 (6 bases). V lost 2 bases and J lost 6, with 17 bases in between. Germline assignment: CDR1 GTSNPN and CDR2 SVGIG (reference sequence). The CDR3 is made up of 15 amino acids. The CDR3 reads CAWSTPGGLGQPQHF. DNA of the CDR3: TGTGCCTGGAGTACCCCCGGGGGGCTCGGTCAGCCCCAGCATTTT. The variable domain in full, with the rest retrieved from reference TRBV30 and TRBJ1-5, is SQTIHQWPATLVQPVGSPLSLECTVEGTSNPNLYWYRQAAGRGLQLLFYSVGIGQISSEVPQNLSASRPQDRQFILSSKKLLLSDSGFYLCAWSTPGGLGQPQHFGDGTRLSIL.

The rearrangement joins TRBV9 to TRBJ1-2; 7 bases align to TRBD1. The CDR3 is 14 amino acids. The trim removed 2 bases at V and 4 bases at J, leaving 5 bases unmatched. Germline assignment: CDR1 SGDLS and CDR2 YYNGEE. The CDR3 DNA sequence: TGTGCCAGCAGCGTGGGGACAGCGAGCTATGGCTACACCTTC. Translated, it gives CASSVGTASYGYTF.

The chain couples TRBV2 to TRBJ2-3; maybe TRBD2 (6 bases). The ends were cut back, 11 bases at V and 2 bases at J, with 17 bases in the middle. The CDR3 consists of 14 residues. CDR1 and CDR2 from the germline V gene are SNHLY and FYNNEI. The CDR3 loop is CAYGGVADTDTQYF. The CDR3 bases are TGTGCCTATGGAGGGGTAGCGGACACAGATACGCAGTATTTT.

This clone was counted only a few times. This chain uses TRBV30 with TRBJ1-4; D ambiguous. Germline values: CDR1 GTSNPN, CDR2 SVGIG (reference sequence). The length of the CDR3 is 12 residues. Trimming took 6 bases from V and 8 from J, leaving 13 bases between them. The CDR3 bases are TGTGCCTGCCCAAGGCCGGGAGAAAAACTGTTTTTT. Its translation is CACPRPGEKLFF.

This clone was seen a handful of times. CDR3 nucleotides: TGTGCCAGCAGTCTCGGACAGGGGGTGGTCGAAAAACTGTTTTTT. Its translation is CASSLGQGVVEKLFF. This chain links TRBV6-6 with TRBJ1-4; 10 nucleotides agree with TRBD1. The germline gives CDR1 MNHNY, CDR2 SVGAGI (reference sequence). This CDR3 has 15 amino acids. V lost 5 bases to trimming and J lost 8 bases; unmatched junction nucleotides: 8.

The chain's CDR3 is CASSSTGLNEKLFF. CDR3 nucleotide sequence: TGTGCCAGCAGCTCAACAGGTCTTAATGAAAAACTGTTTTTT. The V call is TRBV7-9, the J call TRBJ1-4, with D possibly matching TRBD1 (5 bases). Germline V gene lookup returns CDR1 SEHNR and CDR2 FQNEAQ (reference sequence). Trimming stripped 4 bases from V and 4 bases from J, with 10 bases between. CDR3 length equals 14 residues.

This chain uses TRBV6-5 with TRBJ2-3; D gene ambiguous. The CDR3 contains 16 residues. Germline V lookup: CDR1 MNHEY, CDR2 SVGAGI. Trimming cost V 2 bases and J 0 bases, with 12 bases left between them. CDR3 coding DNA: TGTGCCAGCAGTTACGCAGGTGTCCTGAGCACAGATACGCAGTATTTT. It codes for CASSYAGVLSTDTQYF.

V gene TRBV30 combines with J gene TRBJ2-1; TRBD2 agrees at 10 bases. The length of the CDR3 is 14 residues. Germline CDR1 GTSNPN, CDR2 SVGIG (reference sequence). V trimming: 4 bases; J trimming: 10 bases; junction bases outside the gene matches: 10. The DNA of the CDR3 is TGTGCCTGGACTACAGCGGGGGGGGCCAGGGAGCAGTTCTTC. Protein: CAWTTAGGAREQFF.

The chain links TRBV30 to TRBJ1-1; no firm D call. The CDR3 totals 13 residues. Germline V gene lookup returns CDR1 GTSNPN and CDR2 SVGIG (reference sequence). With 2 bases removed from V and 0 bases from J, the gap between germline ends came to 7 bases. In DNA, the CDR3 is TGTGCCTGGAGTCCTTCGGTGAACACTGAAGCTTTCTTT. This translates into CAWSPSVNTEAFF.

This clone turned up a few times. The chain carries TRBV21-1 and TRBJ1-1. TRBV21-1 is deemed a pseudogene. The CDR3 spans 12 residues. CDR3 in amino acids: CASSLRRPEAFF. Here the CDR3 DNA reads TGTGCCAGCAGCTTGAGGAGGCCTGAAGCTTTCTTT.

This sequence joins TRBV2 and TRBJ1-4; maybe TRBD1 (6 bases). Trimming took 5 bases from V and 8 from J, leaving 9 bases between them. From germline, CDR1 is SNHLY and CDR2 FYNNEI. The length of the CDR3 is 12 residues. The CDR3 region has the DNA TGTGCCAGCAGTTCAGGGGAAGAAAAACTGTTTTTT. Its translation: CASSSGEEKLFF. Variable domain in full (rest from reference TRBV2 and TRBJ1-4): EPEVTQTPSHQVTQMGQEVILRCVPISNHLYFYWYRQILGQKVEFLVSFYNNEISEKSEIFDDQFSVERPDGSNFTLKIRSTKLEDSAMYFCASSSGEEKLFFGSGTQLSVL.

The chain employs TRBV14 and TRBJ2-1, with 10 bases fitting TRBD2. V was pared by 4 bases and J by 3 bases, with 9 bases of the junction left unmatched. This CDR3 is built from 17 residues. CDR1 and CDR2 (germline): SGHDN, FVKESK. This CDR3 reads CASSPSLSSGGYNEQFF. Here the CDR3 DNA reads TGTGCCAGCAGCCCATCCCTCTCTAGCGGGGGCTACAATGAGCAGTTCTTC.

This clone was seen more than once but under ten times. The chain joins TRBV11-2 to TRBJ2-7, with 7 nucleotides matching TRBD1. In germline, CDR1 is SGHAT, CDR2 FQNNGV. V lost 4 bases to trimming and J lost 4 bases; unmatched junction nucleotides: 4. This CDR3 contains 13 residues. The CDR3 DNA reads as TGTGCCAGCAGCTCCGGGACAGTTTACGAGCAGTACTTC. Translated, it gives CASSSGTVYEQYF.

This clone turned up a few times. The J gene is TRBJ2-3, the V gene TRBV19; D may be TRBD1 (6 bases). Germline assignment: CDR1 LNHDA and CDR2 SQIVND (reference sequence). The CDR3 has 14 residues. V was shortened by 7 bases and J by 5 bases, with 16 bases between the two germline ends. CDR3 protein: CASTLGTRRDTQYF. In DNA, the CDR3 is TGTGCCAGTACCTTGGGGACACGGAGAGATACGCAGTATTTT.

The chain carries TRBV2 and TRBJ2-3; D gene unclear. Deletions cut 4 bases from V and 1 base from J, with 12 bases between. Germline V gene sequence: CDR1 SNHLY, CDR2 FYNNEI. This CDR3 region has 15 residues. The CDR3 spells CASSALRSGTDTQYF. The CDR3 DNA follows: TGTGCCAGCAGTGCCCTGAGGAGCGGCACAGATACGCAGTATTTT.

V usage is TRBV7-2 and J usage is TRBJ2-3, with D maybe TRBD2 (6 bases). V was cut by 5 bases and J by 7 bases, with 13 bases left in between. This CDR3 is built from 13 residues. CDR1 and CDR2 from the germline V gene are SGHTA and FQGNSA. CDR3 sequence: CASSASGRHTQYF. The CDR3 bases are TGTGCCAGCAGCGCCAGCGGGCGACATACGCAGTATTTT.

Turning to this clone: Other DNA sequences from this sample encode an identical CDR3 as well. J is TRBJ1-5 and V is TRBV18, with D unresolved. The CDR3 is 13 residues long. The V end lost 3 bases, the J end lost 1 base, and 4 bases lay between the germline ends. The germline V gene encodes CDR1 KGHSH and CDR2 LQKENI. The CDR3 DNA is TGTGCCAGCTCACCGGGCAGCAATCAGCCCCAGCATTTT. Translation: CASSPGSNQPQHF. The full variable domain, its missing parts supplied by reference TRBV18 and TRBJ1-5, is NAGVMQNPRHLVRRRGQEARLRCSPMKGHSHVYWYRQLPEEGLKFMVYLQKENIIDESGMPKERFSAEFPKEGPSILRIQQVVRGDSAAYFCASSPGSNQPQHFGDGTRLSIL.

The chain recombines TRBV7-2 with TRBJ2-3; 7 positions match TRBD2. J lost 1 base, V lost 5 bases, and 9 bases had no gene match. CDR3 length: 16 residues. Germline CDR1 is SGHTA and CDR2 is FQGNSA. This CDR3 reads CASSAVALAGTDTQYF. CDR3 DNA: TGTGCCAGCAGCGCCGTGGCTCTAGCGGGCACAGATACGCAGTATTTT.

This chain links TRBV6-6 with TRBJ1-2; a possible D gene is TRBD1 (6 bases). Germline CDR1 MNHNY, CDR2 SVGAGI (reference sequence). Deletions cut 2 bases from V and 4 bases from J, with 11 bases between. This CDR3 contains 14 residues. The CDR3 DNA is TGTGCCAGCAGTTACCGGACAGAAACCTATGGCTACACCTTC. Amino acid sequence: CASSYRTETYGYTF.

There are a few counts of this clone. The chain recombines TRBV6-5 with TRBJ2-1; possible D gene TRBD2, 5 bases. CDR1 MNHEY and CDR2 SVGAGI come from the germline V gene. Trimming cost V 5 bases and J 3 bases, with 14 bases left between them. The CDR3 runs to 15 residues. The CDR3 coding sequence is TGTGCCAGCAGTCCCCAGGTAGCGAACTACAATGAGCAGTTCTTC. Its protein is CASSPQVANYNEQFF.

V and J are TRBV7-6 and TRBJ2-3; 9 nucleotides agree with TRBD2. The CDR3 covers 15 residues. V lost 2 bases to trimming and J lost 2 bases; unmatched junction nucleotides: 2. The germline V gene has CDR1 SGHVS and CDR2 FNYEAQ. CDR3 protein: CASSLLAGDTDTQYF. In nucleotides, the CDR3 is TGTGCCAGCAGCTTATTAGCGGGAGACACAGATACGCAGTATTTT.

The rearrangement joins TRBV4-3 to TRBJ2-4; D call uncertain. Germline loops: CDR1 LGHNA, CDR2 YSLEER. CDR3 size: 13 residues. The germline V and J ends were trimmed by 1 base and 6 bases, with 7 bases remaining between them. The CDR3 region is CASSQVGTNIQYF. DNA for the CDR3: TGCGCCAGCAGCCAAGTGGGCACAAACATTCAGTACTTC.

The chain couples TRBV7-2 to TRBJ2-7, with D tentatively TRBD1 (5 bases). V was trimmed by 1 base and J by 3 bases, leaving 16 bases between them. The CDR3 is 16 amino acids. The germline gives CDR1 SGHTA, CDR2 FQGNSA. Here the CDR3 reads CASSLGSTVLLYEQYF. The CDR3 bases are TGTGCCAGCAGCTTAGGGTCGACAGTACTCCTCTACGAGCAGTACTTC.

The rearrangement joins TRBV18 to TRBJ1-5; the D gene is possibly TRBD1 (5 bases). Trimming removed 3 bases from V and 2 bases from J, with 11 bases in between. The CDR3 contains 15 residues. Germline values: CDR1 KGHSH, CDR2 LQKENI. The CDR3 DNA reads as TGTGCCAGCTCACCGACAGCGATAGGCAATCAGCCCCAGCATTTT. This codes for CASSPTAIGNQPQHF.

V and J are TRBV11-2 and TRBJ2-1, with 10 bases that match TRBD2. V dropped 3 bases and J dropped 4; count of bases not matched to a gene: 3. CDR1 is SGHAT and CDR2 is FQNNGV in the germline V gene. The CDR3 runs 15 residues. Here the CDR3 DNA reads TGTGCCAGCAGCTTCGGACTAGCGGATTACAATGAGCAGTTCTTC. This encodes CASSFGLADYNEQFF.

This clone appeared a few times. J is TRBJ2-1 and V is TRBV19; possible D gene TRBD1, 5 bases. Per germline, CDR1 LNHDA and CDR2 SQIVND (reference sequence). Trimming removed 8 bases at V and 3 bases at J, with 11 bases between. The CDR3 sequence is 13 residues long. The CDR3 DNA sequence: TGTGCCAGTCTTGGACAAAGCTACAATGAGCAGTTCTTC. Its protein product is CASLGQSYNEQFF. Full variable domain (missing parts from reference TRBV19 and TRBJ2-1): DGGITQSPKYLFRKEGQNVTLSCEQNLNHDAMYWYRQDPGQGLRLIYYSQIVNDFQKGDIAEGYSVSREKKESFPLTVTSAQKNPTAFYLCASLGQSYNEQFFGPGTRLTVL.

This clone was counted between two and nine times. The CDR3 region has the DNA TGCAGCGTCGGCCCTAGCGCAGGCAGCGAGCAGTACTTC. It specifies CSVGPSAGSEQYF. This sequence joins TRBV29-1 and TRBJ2-7; maybe TRBD2 (6 bases). The V end was cut by 6 bases, the J end by 6 bases, with 18 bases between. Per germline, CDR1 SQVTM and CDR2 ANQGSEA. The length of the CDR3 is 13 residues.

The chain recombines TRBV29-1 with TRBJ1-1; 9 bases line up with TRBD1. The CDR3 is 14 amino acids. The V gene's germline CDR1 is SQVTM and CDR2 ANQGSEA. The V gene end was trimmed by 7 bases and the J gene end by 2 bases; junction bases not matched to a gene: 8. The CDR3 nucleotides are TGCAGCGCTCCGGGACAGGGCGTTAACACTGAAGCTTTCTTT. Translating it yields CSAPGQGVNTEAFF.